The 25 T cell receptor beta chains reported below all come from one sample, sequenced in a study of tumor and adjacent non-tumor tissue in lung cancer. This sample's RNA came from whole unsorted tissue. This non-tumor lung sample came from over 3 cm beyond the tumor edge. The library came from three nested PCR rounds adapted from ARM-PCR protocols. TCRdb re-called the multiplex PCR reads through MiXCR, storing one row per CDR3 protein. The sample includes 60,000 to 80,000 distinct CDR3 sequences, less than 75% of them seen just once. Sequenced sample: distant non-tumor lung tissue. The receptors derive from a woman in her forties or fifties with non-small cell lung cancer.

This clonotype was observed a handful of times. The V gene is TRBV7-8, the J gene TRBJ2-2; perhaps TRBD2 as D (6 bases). The CDR3 loop spans 14 amino acids. Germline V CDR1 and CDR2: SGHVS, FQNEAQ. Trimming took off 8 bases at V and 6 bases at J, with 16 bases between the two ends. The CDR3, as DNA: TGTGCCAGCCTCGCGTCTTCGGGAGCCGGGGAGCTGTTTTTT. Translation: CASLASSGAGELFF.

This clonotype has more than one count but fewer than ten. V gene TRBV30 combines with J gene TRBJ2-1; TRBD2 agrees at 7 bases. V lost 2 bases to trimming and J lost 10 bases; unmatched junction nucleotides: 5. This CDR3 has 12 residues. The germline gives CDR1 GTSNPN, CDR2 SVGIG (reference sequence). The CDR3 DNA follows: TGTGCCTGGAGTAAATCTAGCGGAGAGCAGTTCTTC. Amino acids: CAWSKSSGEQFF.

Note on this clonotype: Mismatch with germline at one junction end may stem from a read error. The rearrangement links TRBV4-2 to TRBJ2-3, with 11 nucleotides matching TRBD2. This CDR3 has 20 amino acids. Germline-derived CDR1 and CDR2 are LGHNA and YNFKEQ. The CDR3 DNA reads TGTGCCAGCAGCCAAGATGTGATCAATAGCGGGAGGGCCGACGCAGATACACAGTATTTT. It encodes CASSQDVINSGRADADTQYF.

In its sample, this clonotype was seen once. At one end, the junction sequence differs from germline, possibly due to a read error. For the CDR3, the DNA is TGCAGCGTTGCGGTCAATAGCGGGAGGATTGTGGAAACCCAGTGCTTC. Its translation is CSVAVNSGRIVETQCF. J is TRBJ2-5 and V is TRBV29-1; the match to TRBD2 covers 10 bases. CDR1 SQVTM and CDR2 ANQGSEA come from the germline V gene. The CDR3 extends over 16 amino acids.

Of note for this clonotype: This sequence may be a read error, since a much larger clone differs from it by one base. This CDR3 is CSVVWGYEQYF. The CDR3 nucleotides read TGCAGCGTTGTTTGGGGCTACGAGCAGTACTTC. The chain has TRBV29-1 and TRBJ2-7; the D is unclear. The V gene's germline CDR1 is SQVTM and CDR2 ANQGSEA. V shed 4 bases and J shed 3 bases, with 7 bases lying between them. The CDR3 has 11 amino acids.

The sample holds many counts of this clonotype. The chain uses TRBV4-3 and TRBJ2-6; perhaps TRBD2 as D (6 bases). Germline assignment: CDR1 LGHNA and CDR2 YSLEER. The CDR3 length is 16 residues. The V end was cut by 0 bases, the J end by 1 base, with 7 bases between. The CDR3 nucleotides read TGCGCCAGCAGCCAAGAGGAGGGGTCTGGGGCCAACGTCCTGACTTTC. It encodes CASSQEEGSGANVLTF.

This clonotype was seen many times. The genes are TRBV28 and TRBJ1-5; D unresolved. Germline CDR1 and CDR2: MDHEN and SYDVKM. The CDR3 consists of 13 residues. Trimming left V 3 bases short and J 4 bases short, with 7 bases between. Here the CDR3 reads CASSFVGNQPQHF. In DNA form, the CDR3 reads TGTGCCAGCAGTTTCGTAGGGAATCAGCCCCAGCATTTT. The variable domain in full, with the rest retrieved from reference TRBV28 and TRBJ1-5, is DVKVTQSSRYLVKRTGEKVFLECVQDMDHENMFWYRQDPGLGLRLIYFSYDVKMKEKGDIPEGYSVSREKKERFSLILESASTNQTSMYLCASSFVGNQPQHFGDGTRLSIL.

Worth noting for this clonotype: Germline and junction disagree at one end, which may indicate a read error. The J gene is TRBJ1-1, the V gene TRBV12-3 or TRBV12-4, with a tentative D call TRBD1 (6 bases). This CDR3 region has 14 residues. The chain's CDR3 is CASSYSGTSFEAFF. The CDR3 DNA sequence: TGTGCCAGCAGTTACTCCGGGACAAGTTTTGAAGCTTTCTTC.

This clonotype was observed once. This sequence may be a read error, since a much larger clone differs from it by one base. The chain links TRBV28 to TRBJ2-1, with 16 bases identical to TRBD2. The CDR3 has 18 amino acids. Germline CDR1 and CDR2: MDHEN and SYDVKM. The CDR3 loop reads CASSLYGTSGGVYSEQFF. The CDR3 nucleotides read TGTGCCAGCAGTTTATATGGGACTAGCGGGGGGGTCTACAGTGAGCAGTTCTTC.

This clonotype was seen a few times. This sequence joins TRBV5-6 and TRBJ2-5; tentatively, D is TRBD1 (5 bases). This CDR3 comprises 14 residues. Trimming shortened V by 0 bases and J by 5 bases, and 11 bases separated the two germline ends. Germline V CDR1 and CDR2: SGHDT, YYEEEE. The CDR3 region is CASSLVQGGETQYF. The DNA for the CDR3 is TGTGCCAGCAGCTTGGTTCAGGGTGGGGAGACCCAGTACTTC.

Worth noting for this clonotype: The CDR3 carries no conserved terminal phenylalanine or tryptophan, so it likely arises from a read error. The chain is built from TRBV20-1 and TRBJ2-5; D uncertain. Germline CDR1 is DFQATT and CDR2 is SNEGSKA (reference sequence). This CDR3 comprises 14 residues. As DNA, the CDR3 is TGCAGTGCCCAATACCAAGTGATCCAAGAGACTCAGTACTAC. Protein product: CSAQYQVIQETQYY.

This clonotype was observed a handful of times. This may come from a read error, since a much larger clone is one base off. The CDR3 loop is CAREREIQYF. DNA for the CDR3: TGTGCCAGGGAGAGGGAGATCCAGTACTTC. The rearrangement joins TRBV6-9 to TRBJ2-5, with TRBD2 as a possible D gene (5 bases). Germline values: CDR1 MNHGY, CDR2 SVAAGI. The CDR3 totals 10 residues.

A word on this clonotype: Here the CDR3 omits its conserved ending phenylalanine or tryptophan, so a read error is the likely source. The V call is TRBV4-3, the J call TRBJ2-1; TRBD2 agrees at 9 bases. With V trimmed by 5 bases and J by 5 bases, 4 bases remained unmatched. The germline V gene encodes CDR1 LGHNA and CDR2 YSLEER. The CDR3 spans 14 residues. DNA for the CDR3: TGCGCCAGCAGCTATGCTAGCGGGAACAATGAGCAGTTCCTC. This sequence encodes CASSYASGNNEQFL.

Comments on this clonotype: This likely comes from a read error, as the CDR3 has no conserved phenylalanine or tryptophan at its end. The rearrangement links TRBV10-3 to TRBJ2-6; 10 nucleotides align to TRBD1. The J segment lost 3 bases and the V segment lost 7 bases, leaving 6 bases of the junction unmatched. This CDR3 contains 16 residues. Germline CDR1 reads ENHRY; CDR2 reads SYGVKD. CDR3 nucleotide sequence: TGTGCCATCAACCCTGGGACAGGGGTTGGGGCCAACGTCCTGACTATC. The encoded protein is CAINPGTGVGANVLTI.

Concerning this clonotype: The germline gene is not matched at one end of the junction; a read error may be the cause. V gene TRBV5-1 combines with J gene TRBJ1-1; D possibly corresponds to TRBD1 (6 bases). There are 15 residues in the CDR3. Per the germline V gene, CDR1 is SGHRS and CDR2 is YFSETQ. The CDR3 bases are TGCGCCAGCAGCTCTGGAGGGGTCCGGGACACTGAAGCTTACTTT. It specifies CASSSGGVRDTEAYF.

J is TRBJ1-3 and V is TRBV29-1; D gene ambiguous. Germline V gene data show CDR1 as SQVTM and CDR2 as ANQGSEA. There are 13 residues in the CDR3. The ends were cut back, 6 bases at V and 14 bases at J, with 23 bases in the middle. CDR3 residues: CSVRTDSGNTLYF. CDR3 DNA: TGCAGCGTCAGGACTGACTCTGGAAATACCTTATATTTT.

In this sample, this clonotype turned up once. One base away lies a much larger clone, so this may be a sequencing read error. The chain recombines TRBV12-3 or TRBV12-4 with TRBJ2-7; TRBD1 matches 8 bases. This CDR3 has 13 residues. The CDR3 coding sequence is TGTGTCAGCAGTCAGGGACAGGCCTACGAGCAGTACTTC. Translated, it gives CVSSQGQAYEQYF.

This chain links TRBV4-1 with TRBJ1-1, with D unclear. Germline CDR1 is MGHRA and CDR2 is YSYEKL. The CDR3 covers 16 residues. Trimming left V 0 bases short and J 0 bases short, with 11 bases between. CDR3 DNA: TGCGCCAGCAGCCAAGATCAGTATATGATGAACACTGAAGCTTTCTTT. It translates to CASSQDQYMMNTEAFF.

About this clonotype itself: This likely comes from a read error, as the CDR3 has no conserved phenylalanine or tryptophan at its end. J is TRBJ2-5 and V is TRBV29-1, with D perhaps matching TRBD2 (6 bases). Germline lookup yields CDR1 SQVTM and CDR2 ANQGSEA. Trimming took off 4 bases at V and 5 bases at J, with 17 bases between the two ends. The CDR3 runs 14 residues. The CDR3 bases are TGCAGCGTTGCGACTAGACCCCCCCAGGAGACCCAGTACCTC. It codes for CSVATRPPQETQYL.

This clonotype was observed a handful of times. At one end the junction does not follow the germline gene, possibly because of a read error. The CDR3 loop reads CASNQDSASGNMYEQFF. The CDR3 DNA follows: TGTGCCAGCAACCAAGATTCGGCTAGCGGGAATATGTATGAGCAGTTCTTC. The rearrangement links TRBV4-2 to TRBJ2-1, with 9 bases fitting TRBD2. Germline V gives CDR1 LGHNA, CDR2 YNFKEQ. This CDR3 comprises 17 residues.

V is TRBV4-2 and J is TRBJ1-3; maybe TRBD1 (5 bases). V dropped 8 bases and J dropped 3 bases, with 17 bases sitting between them. This CDR3 is 15 amino acids long. Germline V gene lookup returns CDR1 LGHNA and CDR2 YNFKEQ. The CDR3 DNA reads as TGTGCCAGCCCAACTGGAGGGGCTGGTGGAAACACCATATATTTT. This codes for CASPTGGAGGNTIYF.

In this sample, this clonotype turned up a few times. The chain couples TRBV28 to TRBJ1-6; a weak D match, TRBD1 (5 bases). V was shortened by 4 bases and J by 7 bases, with 14 bases between the two germline ends. CDR3 size: 15 residues. Germline V gene data show CDR1 as MDHEN and CDR2 as SYDVKM. This chain's CDR3 is CASSSTGVGNSPLHF. The CDR3 DNA reads as TGTGCCAGCAGTTCGACGGGGGTGGGGAATTCACCCCTCCACTTT.

This clonotype was counted once. The chain employs TRBV4-2 and TRBJ1-6, with D possibly being TRBD1 (5 bases). CDR1 is LGHNA and CDR2 is YNFKEQ in the germline V gene. The CDR3 runs to 16 residues. The CDR3 protein is CARSQSWTRNNSPLHF. CDR3 bases: TGTGCAAGGAGCCAAAGCTGGACACGCAATAATTCACCCCTCCACTTT.

Turning to this clonotype: The CDR3 does not close with the conserved phenylalanine or tryptophan, likely indicating a read error. Because the CDR3's place on the DNA is in doubt, the DNA is left out and the CDR3 is given as listed by TCRdb. This chain links TRBV7-3 with TRBJ2-1; the DNA was not used to check the table's D call, TRBD1. CDR1 and CDR2 from the germline V gene are SGHTA and FQGTGA. The CDR3 is 15 residues long, counting both termini. The CDR3 reads CASSLTGDAYNERFL.

Worth noting for this clonotype: Germline and junction disagree at one end, which may indicate a read error. The chain recombines TRBV6-1 with TRBJ2-3; D is possibly TRBD2 (6 bases). Germline V gene lookup returns CDR1 MNHNS and CDR2 SASEGT. The CDR3 has 15 residues. In nucleotides, the CDR3 is TGTGCCAGCAGTGAGGGTAGCGGAAGCACAGATACGCAATGTTTT. This codes for CASSEGSGSTDTQCF.